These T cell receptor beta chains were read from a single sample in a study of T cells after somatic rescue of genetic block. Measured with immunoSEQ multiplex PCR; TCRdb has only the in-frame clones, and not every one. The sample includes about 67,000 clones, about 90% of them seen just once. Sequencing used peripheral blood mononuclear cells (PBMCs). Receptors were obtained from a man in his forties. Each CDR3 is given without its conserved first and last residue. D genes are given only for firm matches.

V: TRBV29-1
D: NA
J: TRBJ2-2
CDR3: SVVRGVNTGELF

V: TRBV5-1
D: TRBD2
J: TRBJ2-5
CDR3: ASSLGGLAGQETQY

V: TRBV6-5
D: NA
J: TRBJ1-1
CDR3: ASSYSNRRVEAF

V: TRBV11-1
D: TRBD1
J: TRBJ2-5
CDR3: ASSSDRGRDGETQY

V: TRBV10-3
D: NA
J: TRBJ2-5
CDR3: AISDVEETQY

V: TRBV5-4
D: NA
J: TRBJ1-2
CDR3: ASSPPENYGYT

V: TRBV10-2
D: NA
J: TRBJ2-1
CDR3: ASSERGNEQF

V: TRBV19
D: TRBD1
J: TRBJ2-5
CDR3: ASSIGTGGAGGSETQY

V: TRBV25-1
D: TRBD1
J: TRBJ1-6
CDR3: ASSELGRTGGYSPLH

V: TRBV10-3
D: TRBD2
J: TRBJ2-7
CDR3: AISAAGVSYEQY

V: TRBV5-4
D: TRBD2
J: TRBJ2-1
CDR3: ASSLGERGGPYNEQF

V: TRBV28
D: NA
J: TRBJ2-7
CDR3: ASSSRGRPDVEQY

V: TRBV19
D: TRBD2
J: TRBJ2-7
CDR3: ASSGRTRHPEQY

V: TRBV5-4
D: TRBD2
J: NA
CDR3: ASRPGTSGTYEQY

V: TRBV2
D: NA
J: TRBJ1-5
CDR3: ASRKSGGLNQPQH

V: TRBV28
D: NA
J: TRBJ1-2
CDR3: ASSPPGGRVGYT

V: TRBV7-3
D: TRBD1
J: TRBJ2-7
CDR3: ASSLSAGGTYEQY

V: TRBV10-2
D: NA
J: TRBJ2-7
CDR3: ASRDPQGEQY

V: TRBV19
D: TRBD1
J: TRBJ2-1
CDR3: ASSPGQGAKYNEQF

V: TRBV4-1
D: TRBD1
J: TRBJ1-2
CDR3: ASSLNRQGHGYT